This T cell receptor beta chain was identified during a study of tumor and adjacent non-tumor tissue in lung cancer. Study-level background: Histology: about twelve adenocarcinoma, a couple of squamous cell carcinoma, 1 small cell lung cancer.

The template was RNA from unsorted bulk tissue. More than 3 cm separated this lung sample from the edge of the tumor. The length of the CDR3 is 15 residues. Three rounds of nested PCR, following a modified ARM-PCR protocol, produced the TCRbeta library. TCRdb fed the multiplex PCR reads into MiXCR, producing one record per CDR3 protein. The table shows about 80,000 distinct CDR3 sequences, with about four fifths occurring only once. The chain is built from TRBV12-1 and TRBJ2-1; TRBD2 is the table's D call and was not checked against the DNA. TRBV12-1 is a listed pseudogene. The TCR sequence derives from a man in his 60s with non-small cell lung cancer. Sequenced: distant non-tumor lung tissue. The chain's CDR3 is CASSFETGVADEQFF. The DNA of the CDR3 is TGTGCCAGCAGCTTTGAGACGGGAGTTGCTGATGAGCAGTTCTTC.